Below, one T cell receptor beta chain is given with its context. What it binds is not known. These data originate in a study of post-analysis software for immune sequencing data. Across the study: Patients with relapsing-remitting, secondary progressive and progressive-relapsing multiple sclerosis courses were all represented.

Researchers reported that TCR beta cDNA libraries carried unique molecular identifiers. It was from about 0.94 to 9.7 million T cells that approximately 500,000 cDNA molecules came. TCRdb reanalysed the PCR reads using MiXCR and keeps one entry per CDR3 protein. Counted here are hundreds of thousands of distinct CDR3 sequences, roughly half occurring once; the ten biggest clones make up 4.6%. Study-wide results and caveats: Among multiple sclerosis patients, normalized Chao1 diversity was significantly below that of controls. By F measure, strong co-clustering occurred among samples prepared in the same batch. Elevated frequency relative to controls characterized roughly 5 TRBV segments in patients, TRBV5-6, TRBV5-1 and TRBV20-1 among them.

V trimming: 5 bases; J trimming: 4 bases; junction bases outside the gene matches: 6. The germline CDR1 and CDR2 sequences are SQVTM and ANQGSEA. CDR3 size: 14 residues. Sample: blood. The rearrangement joins TRBV29-1 to TRBJ2-3; 10 bases map to TRBD1. The TCR sequence derives from a girl aged 10 to 17 with multiple sclerosis. The CDR3 region is CSVSTGGGSDTQYF. CDR3 in DNA: TGCAGCGTTTCGACAGGGGGCGGTTCAGATACGCAGTATTTT.